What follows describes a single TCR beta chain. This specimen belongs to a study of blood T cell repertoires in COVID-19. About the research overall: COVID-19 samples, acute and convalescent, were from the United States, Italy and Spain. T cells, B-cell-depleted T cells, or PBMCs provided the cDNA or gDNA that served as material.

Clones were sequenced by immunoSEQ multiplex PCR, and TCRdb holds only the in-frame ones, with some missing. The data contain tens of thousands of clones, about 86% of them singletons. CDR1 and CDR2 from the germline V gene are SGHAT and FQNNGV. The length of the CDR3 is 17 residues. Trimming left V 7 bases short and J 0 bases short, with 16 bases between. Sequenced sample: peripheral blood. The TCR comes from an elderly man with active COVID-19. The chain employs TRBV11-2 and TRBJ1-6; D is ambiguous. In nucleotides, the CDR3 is TGTGCCAGCACCACAGATATTGGGAGCTCCTATAATTCACCCCTCCACTTT. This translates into CASTTDIGSSYNSPLHF.